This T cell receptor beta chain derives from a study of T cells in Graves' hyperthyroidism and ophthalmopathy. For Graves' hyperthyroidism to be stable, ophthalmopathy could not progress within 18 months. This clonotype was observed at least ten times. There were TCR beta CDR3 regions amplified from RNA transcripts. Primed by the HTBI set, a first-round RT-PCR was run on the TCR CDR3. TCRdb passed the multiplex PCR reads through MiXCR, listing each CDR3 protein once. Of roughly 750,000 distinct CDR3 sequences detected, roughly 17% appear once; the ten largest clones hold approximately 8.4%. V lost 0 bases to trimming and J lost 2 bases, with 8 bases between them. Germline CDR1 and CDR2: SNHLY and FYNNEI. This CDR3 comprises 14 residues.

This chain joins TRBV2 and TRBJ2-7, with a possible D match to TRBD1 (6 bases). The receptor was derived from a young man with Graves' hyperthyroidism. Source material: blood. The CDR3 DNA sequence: TGTGCCAGCAGTGAAGCGGGACAAACCTACGAGCAGTACTTC. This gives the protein CASSEAGQTYEQYF.